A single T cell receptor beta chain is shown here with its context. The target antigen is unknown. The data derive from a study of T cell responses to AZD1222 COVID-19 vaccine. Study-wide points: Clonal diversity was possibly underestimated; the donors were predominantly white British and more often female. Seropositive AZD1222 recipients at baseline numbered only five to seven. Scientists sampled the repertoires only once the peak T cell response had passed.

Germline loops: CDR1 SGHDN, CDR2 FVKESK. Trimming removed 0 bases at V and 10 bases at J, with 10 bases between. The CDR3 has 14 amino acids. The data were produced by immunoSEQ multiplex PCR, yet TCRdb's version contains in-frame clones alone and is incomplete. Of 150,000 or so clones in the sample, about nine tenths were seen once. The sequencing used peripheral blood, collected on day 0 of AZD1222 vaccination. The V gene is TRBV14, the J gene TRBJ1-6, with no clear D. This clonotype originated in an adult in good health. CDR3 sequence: CASSQEPGGSPLHF. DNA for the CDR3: TGTGCCAGCAGCCAAGAACCTGGCGGATCACCCCTCCACTTT.